This note documents a single T cell receptor beta chain sequence. Its antigen remains unidentified. The data were obtained in a study of CD4 T cells in relation to SARS-CoV-2 and coronaviruses. Study results and caveats: Monoreactive clones expanded significantly more to SARS-CoV-2 than crossreactive clones did.

Unexposed donor CD4+ T cells date from about 2011-2018, before the COVID-19 pandemic. Some clones are missing from TCRdb's copy, which holds only in-frame ones; the method was immunoSEQ multiplex PCR. The data show approximately 70,000 clones, 90% to 95% seen once. Germline CDR1 SGHAT, CDR2 FQNNGV. V shed 0 bases, J shed 5 bases, and the junction held 13 bases outside the gene matches. The CDR3 spans 19 residues. This receptor was obtained from a human donor in good health. This sequence joins TRBV11-2 and TRBJ2-1; 10 bases match TRBD2. Sample: naive CD4+ T cells from PBMCs. Subset given: naive CD4+ T cells isolated by negative enrichment. CDR3 region: CASSLDGGFRTSGNNEQFF. CDR3 bases: TGTGCCAGCAGCTTAGACGGGGGGTTCCGGACTAGCGGTAACAATGAGCAGTTCTTC.